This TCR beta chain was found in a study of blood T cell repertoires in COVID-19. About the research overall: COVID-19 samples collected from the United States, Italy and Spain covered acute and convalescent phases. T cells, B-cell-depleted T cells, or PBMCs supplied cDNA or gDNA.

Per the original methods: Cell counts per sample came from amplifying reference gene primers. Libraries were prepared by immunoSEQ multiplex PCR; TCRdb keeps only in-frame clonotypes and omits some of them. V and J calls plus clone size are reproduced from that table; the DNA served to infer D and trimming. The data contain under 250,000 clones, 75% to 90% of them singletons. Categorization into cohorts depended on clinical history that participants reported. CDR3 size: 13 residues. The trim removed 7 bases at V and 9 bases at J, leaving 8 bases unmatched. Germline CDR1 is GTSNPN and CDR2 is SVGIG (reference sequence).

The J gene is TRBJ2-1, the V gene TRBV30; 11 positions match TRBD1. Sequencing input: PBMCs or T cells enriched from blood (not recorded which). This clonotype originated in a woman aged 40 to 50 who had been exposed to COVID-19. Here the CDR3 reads CASKGQGAGEQFF. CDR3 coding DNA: TGTGCCTCCAAAGGACAGGGGGCCGGTGAGCAGTTCTTC.